This TCR beta chain came from a study of Tregs in tolerant kidney transplant recipients. Sequenced by immunoSEQ multiplex PCR; TCRdb stores in-frame clones only, minus some. The sample shows around 86,000 clones, more than 85% of them seen only once. This CDR3 region has 18 residues. The trim removed 0 bases at V and 2 bases at J, leaving 10 bases unmatched. Germline CDR1 is SGHDN and CDR2 is FVKESK. Recipients received nonmyeloablative bone marrow transplants from related graft donors, with transient mixed chimerism. The chain carries TRBV14 and TRBJ2-1; 7 nucleotides match TRBD1. The origin of this receptor is a human patient who received a combined kidney and bone marrow transplant. Some T cells may trace back to the graft donor. Sequenced here: CD4+ T cells from blood (PBMCs), sampled 24 months after the transplant. The CDR3 protein is CASSQDYTGTVAYNEQFF. For the CDR3, the DNA is TGTGCCAGCAGCCAAGATTACACCGGGACAGTAGCCTACAATGAGCAGTTCTTC.